This T cell receptor beta chain comes out of a study of a mutant IDH1 vaccine in newly diagnosed glioma. Study background: Administration of eight vaccinations to patients took place in weeks 1, 3, 5, 7, 11, 15, 19, 23. The first vaccination came 4-6 weeks after radiotherapy alone, or with temozolomide cycles. The earlier regimen, radiotherapy, temozolomide, or both, was most often both.

This CDR3 spans 13 amino acids. The germline V gene has CDR1 LNHDA and CDR2 SQIVND (reference sequence). Trimming shortened V by 10 bases and J by 1 base, and 10 bases separated the two germline ends. Study findings and constraints: Of the patients, 80% to 95% had vaccine-induced immune responses.

Note on this clone: What it binds is not known.

Noted time point: week 23, last vaccination. Vaccination used 300 ug of mutant IDH1 20-mer peptide per dose, with topical imiquimod. The method was immunoSEQ multiplex PCR; TCRdb's version includes in-frame clones alone and lacks a portion of them. The data show approximately 60,000 clones, roughly 81% seen once. The V gene is TRBV19, the J gene TRBJ2-2; D is perhaps TRBD1 (6 bases). Sequenced here: PBMCs, sampled from a glioma patient whose treatment included an IDH1 peptide vaccine. The sequence came from a woman aged 40 to 49 with glioma. Some clones in this sample may be carry-over from other donors' samples. The DNA for the CDR3 is TGTGCCACAGGACAGATGAACACCGGGGAGCTGTTTTTT. Translated, it gives CATGQMNTGELFF.